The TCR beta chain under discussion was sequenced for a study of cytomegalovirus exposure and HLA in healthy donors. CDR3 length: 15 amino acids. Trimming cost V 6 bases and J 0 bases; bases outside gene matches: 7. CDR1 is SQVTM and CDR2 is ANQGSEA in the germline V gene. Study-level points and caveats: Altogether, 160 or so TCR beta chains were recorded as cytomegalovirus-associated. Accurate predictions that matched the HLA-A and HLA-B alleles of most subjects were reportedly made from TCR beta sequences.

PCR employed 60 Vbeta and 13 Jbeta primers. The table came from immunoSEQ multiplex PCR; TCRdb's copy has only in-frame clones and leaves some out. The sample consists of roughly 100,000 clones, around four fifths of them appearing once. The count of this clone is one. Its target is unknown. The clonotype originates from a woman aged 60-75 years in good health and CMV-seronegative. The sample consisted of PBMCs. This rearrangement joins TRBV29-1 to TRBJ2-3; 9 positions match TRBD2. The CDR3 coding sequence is TGCAGCGTCCCTAGCGGGATTCTTAGCACAGATACGCAGTATTTT. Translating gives CSVPSGILSTDTQYF.